Below are 2 T cell receptor beta chains sequenced from a single sample in a study of human T cells and chemical hapten exposure. Sample time point: patch test 3, about 24 weeks after DPC sensitization. Treatment denoted: therapeutic diphenylcyclopropenone sensitization with weekly scalp DPC. MiXCR, run by TCRdb on the RACE reads, gives a single entry per CDR3 protein. The sample lists 150,000 to 200,000 distinct CDR3 sequences; around 23% were seen once. The sequences come from whole blood, collected in connection with sensitization to the hapten diphenylcyclopropenone (DPC). The receptors here all came from a woman between 40 and 55 years old with alopecia areata. Some clones in this sample may be carry-over from other donors' samples.

V and J are TRBV7-2 and TRBJ1-5; no firm D call. The germline V gene encodes CDR1 SGHTA and CDR2 FQGNSA. The CDR3 consists of 15 residues. Trimming cost V 5 bases and J 0 bases, with 11 bases left between them. The CDR3 spells CASSPDFGSNQPQHF. CDR3 nucleotide sequence: TGTGCCAGCAGCCCCGACTTCGGTAGCAATCAGCCCCAGCATTTT.

This clonotype was counted between two and nine times. This rearrangement joins TRBV28 to TRBJ2-5; a possible D gene is TRBD1 (5 bases). In germline, CDR1 is MDHEN, CDR2 SYDVKM. This CDR3 is built from 17 residues. V was pared by 4 bases and J by 5 bases, with 23 bases between. The CDR3 region is CASSSQGLGHWRETQYF. Here the CDR3 DNA reads TGTGCCAGCAGTTCGCAGGGCCTAGGTCATTGGCGTGAGACCCAGTACTTC.